This entry lists 5 T cell receptor beta chains sequenced from one sample in a study of blood T cell repertoires in COVID-19. The table came from immunoSEQ multiplex PCR; TCRdb's copy has only in-frame clones and leaves some out. Seen here are about 100,000 clones, about 77% observed once, and the top ten hold 9% to 14%. Sequenced material: peripheral blood. These receptors all stem from a woman between 65 and 79 years old with acute or convalescent COVID-19.

The chain is built from TRBV7-9 and TRBJ2-7; D gene uncertain. CDR3 length: 13 residues. V dropped 3 bases and J dropped 2 bases, with 8 bases sitting between them. Per germline, CDR1 SEHNR and CDR2 FQNEAQ (reference sequence). This CDR3 is CASSFATTYEQYF. The CDR3 region has the DNA TGTGCCAGCAGCTTTGCCACAACCTACGAGCAGTACTTC. Together with reference TRBV7-9 and TRBJ2-7, the CDR3 gives the full variable domain: DTGVSQNPRHKITKRGQNVTFRCDPISEHNRLYWYRQTLGQGPEFLTYFQNEAQLEKSRLLSDRFSAERPKGSFSTLEIQRTEQGDSAMYLCASSFATTYEQYFGPGTRLTVT.

The chain carries TRBV5-1 and TRBJ1-1; D call uncertain. Germline CDR1 SGHRS, CDR2 YFSETQ. V was clipped by 1 base and J by 5 bases, with 15 bases between them. The CDR3 length is 15 residues. This CDR3 reads CASSLKAGSGTEAFF. DNA of the CDR3: TGCGCCAGCAGCTTGAAGGCGGGATCGGGGACTGAAGCTTTCTTT.

This chain connects TRBV13 to TRBJ1-4; a possible D gene is TRBD1 (6 bases). V gave up 5 bases and J gave up 1 base, with 11 bases separating them. Per germline, CDR1 PRHDT and CDR2 FYEKMQ (reference sequence). This CDR3 spans 15 amino acids. The DNA for the CDR3 is TGTGCCAGCAGCAAGGACAGTGGAACTAATGAAAAACTGTTTTTT. This sequence encodes CASSKDSGTNEKLFF.

This sequence joins TRBV5-1 and TRBJ2-7, with 9 bases lining up with TRBD1. Germline values: CDR1 SGHRS, CDR2 YFSETQ. This CDR3 has 13 residues. V shed 4 bases and J 6 bases; nucleotides not matched to a gene: 5. The CDR3 reads CASSPQDRGEQYF. CDR3 sequence (DNA): TGCGCCAGCAGCCCCCAGGACAGGGGCGAGCAGTACTTC.

The chain carries TRBV5-1 and TRBJ2-3; 12 bases are a match to TRBD2. Germline V gives CDR1 SGHRS, CDR2 YFSETQ. The CDR3 totals 15 residues. V shed 4 bases and J 6 bases; nucleotides not matched to a gene: 6. Written as DNA, the CDR3 is TGCGCCAGCAGCCCTAGCGGGGGGGCAGGGGATACGCAGTATTTT. Its protein product is CASSPSGGAGDTQYF. The full variable domain, its missing parts supplied by reference TRBV5-1 and TRBJ2-3, is KAGVTQTPRYLIKTRGQQVTLSCSPISGHRSVSWYQQTPGQGLQFLFEYFSETQRNKGNFPGRFSGRQFSNSRSEMNVSTLELGDSALYLCASSPSGGAGDTQYFGPGTRLTVL.